The 16 T cell receptor beta chains below come from one sample, sequenced in a study of shared clonotypes between healthy human individuals (dated by TCRdb to about 2020). The library came from the immunoSEQ multiplex PCR assay. As stored in TCRdb, this immuneACCESS dataset retains in-frame rearrangements with V and J assigned. A fraction of the clones does not appear; measured against another copy, unresolved V genes explain less than half of the discrepancy, and the remainder lacks a known reason. The sample yields approximately 2,300,000 clones; about 90% were counted once. Of the sample, approximately 0.4% is held by the ten largest clones. Sequenced input: naive CD4+ T cells from PBMCs. Interpreted using the paper, the cell subset or site label stands for: CD45RA+ positively selected. The receptor set was obtained from a man between 18 and 35 years old in good health. Some clones in this sample may be carry-over from other donors' samples.

The rearrangement links TRBV15 to TRBJ2-1; a weak D match, TRBD2 (6 bases). The CDR3 is made up of 15 amino acids. Germline loops: CDR1 LNHNV, CDR2 YYDKDF (reference sequence). V was trimmed by 0 bases and J by 4 bases, leaving 10 bases between them. DNA for the CDR3: TGTGCCACCAGCAGAGATTCGGGAGATTACAATGAGCAGTTCTTC. Amino acids: CATSRDSGDYNEQFF.

Remarks on this clone: Other nucleotide sequences in the sample specify the same CDR3. The rearrangement links TRBV5-1 to TRBJ2-5; weak D call: TRBD2 (7 bases). There are 15 residues in the CDR3. Trimming took off 4 bases at V and 5 bases at J, with 18 bases between the two ends. Germline values: CDR1 SGHRS, CDR2 YFSETQ. As DNA, the CDR3 is TGCGCCAGCAGCCCCGGGACTGGGGGGGCTGAGACCCAGTACTTC. It encodes CASSPGTGGAETQYF.

The V call is TRBV5-6, the J call TRBJ2-1; 7 bases agree with TRBD2. CDR1 and CDR2 (germline): SGHDT, YYEEEE. The CDR3 is made up of 15 amino acids. The V and J ends lost 2 bases and 5 bases, in that order; junction bases with no gene match: 7. The CDR3 here is CASSLYEGGHNEQFF. In nucleotides, the CDR3 is TGTGCCAGCAGCTTATACGAGGGAGGGCACAATGAGCAGTTCTTC. Looking up the rest from reference TRBV5-6 and TRBJ2-1 gives the full variable domain: DAGVTQSPTHLIKTRGQQVTLRCSPKSGHDTVSWYQQALGQGPQFIFQYYEEEERQRGNFPDRFSGHQFPNYSSELNVNALLLGDSALYLCASSLYEGGHNEQFFGPGTRLTVL.

The rearrangement uses TRBV19 and TRBJ1-1; TRBD1 aligns across 8 bases. Germline CDR1 is LNHDA and CDR2 is SQIVND (reference sequence). Unmatched junction bases numbered 12, after V lost 5 bases and J lost 4 bases. The CDR3 length is 16 residues. The CDR3 DNA sequence: TGTGCCAGTAGTTTTGCAGGGGGCGGGTTGGGCACTGAAGCTTTCTTT. Translation gives CASSFAGGGLGTEAFF.

The chain employs TRBV18 and TRBJ1-1, with D unresolved. This CDR3 is built from 16 residues. Deletions cut 2 bases from V and 1 base from J, with 14 bases between. Germline CDR1 is KGHSH and CDR2 is LQKENI. The CDR3 loop reads CASSPAPGPGNTEAFF. The CDR3 coding sequence is TGTGCCAGCTCACCAGCCCCCGGCCCGGGGAACACTGAAGCTTTCTTT.

The chain combines TRBV7-2 with TRBJ2-7, with D hard to call. The CDR3 has 12 amino acids. CDR1 is SGHTA, CDR2 FQGNSA, per germline. Trimming stripped 3 bases from V and 3 bases from J, with 6 bases between. CDR3 in amino acids: CASSFSVYEQYF. The CDR3 nucleotides are TGTGCCAGCAGCTTCTCAGTCTACGAGCAGTACTTC.

The rearrangement joins TRBV11-2 to TRBJ2-2, with a possible D match to TRBD1 (5 bases). This CDR3 has 16 amino acids. V lost 2 bases and J 1 base, leaving 11 bases between the germline ends. Germline assignment: CDR1 SGHAT and CDR2 FQNNGV. CDR3 DNA: TGTGCCAGCAGCTTACGACTGGGGCGGAACACCGGGGAGCTGTTTTTT. Translated: CASSLRLGRNTGELFF. The variable domain in full, with the rest retrieved from reference TRBV11-2 and TRBJ2-2, is EAGVAQSPRYKIIEKRQSVAFWCNPISGHATLYWYQQILGQGPKLLIQFQNNGVVDDSQLPKDRFSAERLKGVDSTLKIQPAKLEDSAVYLCASSLRLGRNTGELFFGEGSRLTVL.

This clone appeared once. The chain has TRBV9 and TRBJ1-2; D gene ambiguous. Trimming took 3 bases from V and 4 from J, leaving 19 bases between them. This CDR3 region has 16 residues. In germline, CDR1 is SGDLS, CDR2 YYNGEE. CDR3 coding DNA: TGTGCCAGCAGCGCCCATTCCCAGGCTACCGTCTATGGCTACACCTTC. Its translation: CASSAHSQATVYGYTF.

This clone has just a few counts. The chain is built from TRBV4-1 and TRBJ1-3; 7 bases agree with TRBD1. Per germline, CDR1 MGHRA and CDR2 YSYEKL. There are 17 residues in the CDR3. Trimming at V came to 0 bases and at J to 0 bases, leaving 5 bases not matched to a gene. CDR3 protein: CASSQDRTGSSGNTIYF. The CDR3 DNA reads TGCGCCAGCAGCCAAGATCGGACAGGCAGCTCTGGAAACACCATATATTTT.

In its sample, this clone was seen once. The chain combines TRBV19 with TRBJ1-2; a possible D gene is TRBD1 (5 bases). The CDR3 loop spans 14 amino acids. V lost 2 bases and J lost 4, with 11 bases in between. Germline V gives CDR1 LNHDA, CDR2 SQIVND (reference sequence). This CDR3 is CASSISGPLYGYTF. Written as DNA, the CDR3 is TGTGCCAGTAGTATATCAGGGCCTCTCTATGGCTACACCTTC.

V gene TRBV14 combines with J gene TRBJ2-3; 11 nucleotides line up with TRBD2. The CDR3 totals 16 residues. Trimming at V came to 2 bases and at J to 2 bases, leaving 3 bases not matched to a gene. The germline V gene encodes CDR1 SGHDN and CDR2 FVKESK. The CDR3 spells CASSQTTSGITDTQYF. The CDR3 nucleotides are TGTGCCAGCAGCCAAACGACTAGCGGGATCACAGATACGCAGTATTTT.

The gene calls are TRBV7-4 and TRBJ2-7; 7 bases agree with TRBD2. The germline V gene has CDR1 SGHVT and CDR2 SQSDAQ. Trimming removed 5 bases from V and 6 bases from J; junction bases left unmatched: 10. The CDR3 is 14 amino acids. The CDR3 DNA reads TGTGCCAGCAGCCGCCCGGGGTGCGGGGGCGAGCAGTACTTC. It encodes CASSRPGCGGEQYF.

The chain recombines TRBV28 with TRBJ2-7; D may be TRBD1 or TRBD2 (5 bases each). Per the germline V gene, CDR1 is MDHEN and CDR2 is SYDVKM. The CDR3 has 15 amino acids. The ends were cut back, 6 bases at V and 3 bases at J, with 18 bases in the middle. CDR3 amino acids: CASSPTGGGVYEQYF. In DNA form, the CDR3 reads TGTGCCAGCAGCCCTACGGGTGGGGGAGTCTACGAGCAGTACTTC.

The chain uses TRBV15 and TRBJ1-4, with 9 nucleotides matching TRBD1. The CDR3 is 19 amino acids. V was clipped by 5 bases and J by 8 bases; unmatched bases: 21. Germline values: CDR1 LNHNV, CDR2 YYDKDF (reference sequence). This CDR3 reads CATSPRPGQGSPRGEKLFF. CDR3 nucleotides: TGTGCCACCAGCCCACGCCCGGGACAGGGCTCCCCCCGGGGAGAAAAACTGTTTTTT.

This chain joins TRBV4-3 and TRBJ1-2, with D possibly being TRBD1 (6 bases). The V end was cut by 4 bases, the J end by 0 bases, with 12 bases between. Germline V gives CDR1 LGHNA, CDR2 YSLEER. The CDR3 contains 15 residues. This CDR3 reads CASSRDRRSNYGYTF. The CDR3 DNA reads as TGCGCCAGCAGCCGCGACAGGAGATCTAACTATGGCTACACCTTC.

The V and J genes are TRBV28 and TRBJ1-1; 8 nucleotides agree with TRBD1. Germline CDR1 and CDR2: MDHEN and SYDVKM. This CDR3 comprises 17 residues. The V gene end was trimmed by 7 bases and the J gene end by 6 bases; junction bases not matched to a gene: 19. The CDR3 spells CASKLPGGQGALAEAFF. The CDR3 coding sequence is TGTGCCAGCAAGTTACCCGGAGGCCAGGGGGCATTGGCTGAAGCTTTCTTT.